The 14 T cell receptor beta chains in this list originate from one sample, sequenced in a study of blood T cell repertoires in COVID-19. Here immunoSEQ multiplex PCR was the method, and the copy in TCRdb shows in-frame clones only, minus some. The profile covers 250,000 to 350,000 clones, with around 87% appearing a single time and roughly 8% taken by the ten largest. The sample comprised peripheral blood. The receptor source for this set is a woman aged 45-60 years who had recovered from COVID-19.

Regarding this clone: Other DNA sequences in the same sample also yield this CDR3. The DNA for the CDR3 is TGTGCCAGCAGCTTAATCGGAGAGACCCAGTACTTC. Translation: CASSLIGETQYF. The gene calls are TRBV7-9 and TRBJ2-5; D unclear. The CDR3 runs to 12 residues. Trimming took 2 bases from V and 4 from J, leaving 5 bases between them. Germline lookup yields CDR1 SEHNR and CDR2 FQNEAQ (reference sequence).

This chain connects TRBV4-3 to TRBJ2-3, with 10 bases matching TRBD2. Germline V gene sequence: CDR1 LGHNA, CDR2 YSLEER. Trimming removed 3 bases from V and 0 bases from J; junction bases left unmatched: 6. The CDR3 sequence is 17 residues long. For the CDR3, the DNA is TGCGCCAGCAGCCAGGCAAGGACTAGCGGAAGCACAGATACGCAGTATTTT. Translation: CASSQARTSGSTDTQYF.

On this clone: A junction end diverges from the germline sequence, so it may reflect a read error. CDR3 loop: CASSRGTSEGETQYF. The CDR3 region has the DNA TGTGCTAGCAGTCGCGGGACTAGCGAGGGGGAGACCCAGTACTTC. The chain joins TRBV7-7 to TRBJ2-5, with 10 nucleotides matching TRBD2. Germline loops: CDR1 SSHAT, CDR2 FNYEAQ (reference sequence). The CDR3 covers 15 residues. Using reference TRBV7-7 and TRBJ2-5 for the parts outside the CDR3, the full variable domain is GAGVSQSPRYKVTKRGQDVTLRCDPISSHATLYWYQQALGQGPEFLTYFNYEAQPDKSGLPSDRFSAERPEGSISTLTIQRTEQRDSAMYRCASSRGTSEGETQYFGPGTRLLVL.

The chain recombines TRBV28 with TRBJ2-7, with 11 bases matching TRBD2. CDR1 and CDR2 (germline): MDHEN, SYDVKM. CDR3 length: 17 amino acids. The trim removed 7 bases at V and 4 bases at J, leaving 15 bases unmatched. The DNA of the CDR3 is TGTGCCAGCAATACTATAGCGGGAGGGCCCTCTAGGTACGAGCAGTACTTC. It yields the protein CASNTIAGGPSRYEQYF.

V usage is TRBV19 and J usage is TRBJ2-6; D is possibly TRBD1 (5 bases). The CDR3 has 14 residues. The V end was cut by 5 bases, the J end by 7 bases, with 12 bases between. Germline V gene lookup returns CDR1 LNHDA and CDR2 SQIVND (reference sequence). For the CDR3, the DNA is TGTGCCAGTAGTGACCAGGGTGGCGCCAACGTCCTGACTTTC. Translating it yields CASSDQGGANVLTF.

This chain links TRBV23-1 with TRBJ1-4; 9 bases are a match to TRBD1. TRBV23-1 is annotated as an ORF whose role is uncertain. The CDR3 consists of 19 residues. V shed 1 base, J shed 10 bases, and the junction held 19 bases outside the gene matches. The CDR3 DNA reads TGCGCCAGCAGTCAATTGCCAACTCGTCGGGACAGGGCCTCTGGAAAACTGTTTTTT. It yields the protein CASSQLPTRRDRASGKLFF.

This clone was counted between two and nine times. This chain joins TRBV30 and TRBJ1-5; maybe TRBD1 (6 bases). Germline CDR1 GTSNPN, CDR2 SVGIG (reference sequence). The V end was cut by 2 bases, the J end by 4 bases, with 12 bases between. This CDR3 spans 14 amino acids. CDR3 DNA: TGTGCCTGGAGTAGAATGGACAGAAATCAGCCCCAGCATTTT. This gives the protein CAWSRMDRNQPQHF.

CDR3 DNA: TGCGCCAGCAGCCAAGGGTGGCGGGATCAAGATACGCAGTATTTT. It is translated as CASSQGWRDQDTQYF. This chain connects TRBV4-1 to TRBJ2-3; TRBD2 is a possible D gene (6 bases). The length of the CDR3 is 15 residues. V gave up 1 base and J gave up 5 bases, with 13 bases separating them. Germline CDR1 is MGHRA and CDR2 is YSYEKL.

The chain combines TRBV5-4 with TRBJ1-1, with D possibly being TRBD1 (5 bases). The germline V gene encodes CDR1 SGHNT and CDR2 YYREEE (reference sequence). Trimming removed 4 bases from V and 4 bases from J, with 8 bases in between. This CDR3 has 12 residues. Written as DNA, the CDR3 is TGTGCCAGCAGCCAGGGCGGCACTGAAGCTTTCTTT. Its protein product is CASSQGGTEAFF.

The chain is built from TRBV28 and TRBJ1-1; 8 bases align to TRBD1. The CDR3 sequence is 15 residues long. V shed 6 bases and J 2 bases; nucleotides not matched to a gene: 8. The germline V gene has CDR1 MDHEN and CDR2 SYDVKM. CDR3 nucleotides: TGTGCCAGCAGCGCACCGGGACAGGCCAACACTGAAGCTTTCTTT. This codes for CASSAPGQANTEAFF.

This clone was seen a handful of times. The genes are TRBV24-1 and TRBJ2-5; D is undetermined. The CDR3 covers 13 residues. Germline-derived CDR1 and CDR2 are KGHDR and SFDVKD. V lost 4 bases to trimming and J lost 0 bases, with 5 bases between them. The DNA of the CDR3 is TGTGCCACCAGTGACCAGTACCAAGAGACCCAGTACTTC. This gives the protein CATSDQYQETQYF.

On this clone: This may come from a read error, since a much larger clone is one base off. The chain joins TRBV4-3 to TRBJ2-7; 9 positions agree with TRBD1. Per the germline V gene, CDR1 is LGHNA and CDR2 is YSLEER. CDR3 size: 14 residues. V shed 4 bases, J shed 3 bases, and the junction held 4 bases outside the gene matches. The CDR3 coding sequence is TGCGCCAGCAGCCTCGGGACAGGGAACTACGAGCAGTACTTC. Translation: CASSLGTGNYEQYF.

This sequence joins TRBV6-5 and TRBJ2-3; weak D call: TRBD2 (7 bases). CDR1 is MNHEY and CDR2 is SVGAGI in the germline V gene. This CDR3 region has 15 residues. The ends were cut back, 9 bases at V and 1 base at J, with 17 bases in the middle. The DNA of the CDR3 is TGTGCCAGTACCACCGAGGGGGGGGGCACAGATACGCAGTATTTT. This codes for CASTTEGGGTDTQYF.

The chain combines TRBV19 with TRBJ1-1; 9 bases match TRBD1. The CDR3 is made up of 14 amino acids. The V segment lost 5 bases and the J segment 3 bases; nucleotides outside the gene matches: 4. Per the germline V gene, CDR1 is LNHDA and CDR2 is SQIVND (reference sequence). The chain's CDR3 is CASSARQGDTEAFF. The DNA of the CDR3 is TGTGCCAGTAGTGCACGACAGGGGGACACTGAAGCTTTCTTT.